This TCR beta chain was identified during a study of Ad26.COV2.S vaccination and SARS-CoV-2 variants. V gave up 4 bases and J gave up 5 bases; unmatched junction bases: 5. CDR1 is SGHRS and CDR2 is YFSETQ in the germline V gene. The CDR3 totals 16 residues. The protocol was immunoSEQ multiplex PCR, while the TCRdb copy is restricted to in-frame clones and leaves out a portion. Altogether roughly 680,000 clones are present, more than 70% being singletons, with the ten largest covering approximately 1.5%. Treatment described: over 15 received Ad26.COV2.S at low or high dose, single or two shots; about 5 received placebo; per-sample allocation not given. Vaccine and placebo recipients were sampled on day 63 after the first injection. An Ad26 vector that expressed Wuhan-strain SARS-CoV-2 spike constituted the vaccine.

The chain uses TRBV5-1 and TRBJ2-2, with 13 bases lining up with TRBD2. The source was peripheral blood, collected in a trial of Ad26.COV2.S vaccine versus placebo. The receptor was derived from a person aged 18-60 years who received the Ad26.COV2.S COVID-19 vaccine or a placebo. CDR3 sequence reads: CASSPTSGRGTGELFF. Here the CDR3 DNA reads TGCGCCAGCAGCCCTACTAGCGGGAGGGGGACCGGGGAGCTGTTTTTT.